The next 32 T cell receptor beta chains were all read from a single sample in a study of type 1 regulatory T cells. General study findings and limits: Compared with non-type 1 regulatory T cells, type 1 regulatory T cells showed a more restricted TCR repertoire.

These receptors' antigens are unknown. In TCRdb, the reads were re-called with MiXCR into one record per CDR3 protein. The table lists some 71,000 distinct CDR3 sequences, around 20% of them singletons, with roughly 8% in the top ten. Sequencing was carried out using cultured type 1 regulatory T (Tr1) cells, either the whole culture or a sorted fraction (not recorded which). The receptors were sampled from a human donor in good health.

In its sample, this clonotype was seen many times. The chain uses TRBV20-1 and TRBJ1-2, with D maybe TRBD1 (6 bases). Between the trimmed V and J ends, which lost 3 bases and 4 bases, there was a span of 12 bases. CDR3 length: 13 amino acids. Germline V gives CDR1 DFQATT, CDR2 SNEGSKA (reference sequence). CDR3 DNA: TGCAGTGCTAGCAGGGGAGAGGGCTATGGCTACACCTTC. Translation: CSASRGEGYGYTF.

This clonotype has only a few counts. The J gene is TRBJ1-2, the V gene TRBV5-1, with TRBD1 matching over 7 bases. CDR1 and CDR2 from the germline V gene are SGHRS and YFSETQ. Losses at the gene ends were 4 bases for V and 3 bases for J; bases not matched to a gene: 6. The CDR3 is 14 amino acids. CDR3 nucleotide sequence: TGCGCCAGCAGCGCCTACAGGGGTCACTATGGCTACACCTTC. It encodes CASSAYRGHYGYTF.

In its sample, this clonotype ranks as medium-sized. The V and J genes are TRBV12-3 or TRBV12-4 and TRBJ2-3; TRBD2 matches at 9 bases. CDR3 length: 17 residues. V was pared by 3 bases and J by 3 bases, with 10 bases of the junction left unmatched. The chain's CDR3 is CASSFLAIAGVTDTQYF. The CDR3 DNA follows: TGTGCCAGCAGTTTCCTCGCCATAGCGGGAGTGACAGATACGCAGTATTTT.

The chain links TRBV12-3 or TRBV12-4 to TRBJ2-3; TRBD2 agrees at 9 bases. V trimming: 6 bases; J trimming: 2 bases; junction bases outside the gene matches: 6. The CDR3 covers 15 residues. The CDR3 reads CASRLLAGPTDTQYF. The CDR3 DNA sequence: TGTGCCAGCAGACTCCTAGCGGGACCCACAGATACGCAGTATTTT.

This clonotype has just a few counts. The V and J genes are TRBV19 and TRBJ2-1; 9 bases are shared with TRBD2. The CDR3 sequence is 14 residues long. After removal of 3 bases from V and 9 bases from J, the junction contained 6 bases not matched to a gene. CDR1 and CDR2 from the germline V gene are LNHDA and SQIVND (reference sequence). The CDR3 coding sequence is TGTGCCAGTAGTATGGCAGCGGGAGGCCTTGAGCAGTTCTTC. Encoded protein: CASSMAAGGLEQFF.

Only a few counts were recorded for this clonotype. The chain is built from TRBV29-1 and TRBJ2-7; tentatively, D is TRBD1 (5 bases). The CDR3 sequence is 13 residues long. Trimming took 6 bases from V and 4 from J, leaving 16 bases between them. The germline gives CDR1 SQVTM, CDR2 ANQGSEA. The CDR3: CSVTAIGSYEQYF. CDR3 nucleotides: TGCAGCGTGACAGCGATAGGTTCTTACGAGCAGTACTTC.

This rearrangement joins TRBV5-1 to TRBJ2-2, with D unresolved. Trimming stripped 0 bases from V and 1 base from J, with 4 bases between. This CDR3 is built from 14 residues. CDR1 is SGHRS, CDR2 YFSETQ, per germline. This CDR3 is CASSLAGNTGELFF. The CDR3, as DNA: TGCGCCAGCAGCTTGGCGGGGAACACCGGGGAGCTGTTTTTT.

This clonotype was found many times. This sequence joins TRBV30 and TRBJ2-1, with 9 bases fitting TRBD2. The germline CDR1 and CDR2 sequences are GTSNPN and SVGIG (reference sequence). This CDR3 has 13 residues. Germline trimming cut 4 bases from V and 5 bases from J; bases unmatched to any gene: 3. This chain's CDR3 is CAWNSGRDNEQFF. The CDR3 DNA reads TGTGCCTGGAATAGCGGGAGAGACAATGAGCAGTTCTTC.

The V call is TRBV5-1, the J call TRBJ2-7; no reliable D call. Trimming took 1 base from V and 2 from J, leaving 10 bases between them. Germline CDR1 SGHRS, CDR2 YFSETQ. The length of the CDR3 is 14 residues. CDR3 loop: CASSLSGEPYEQYF. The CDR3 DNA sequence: TGCGCCAGCAGCTTGTCTGGGGAACCCTACGAGCAGTACTTC.

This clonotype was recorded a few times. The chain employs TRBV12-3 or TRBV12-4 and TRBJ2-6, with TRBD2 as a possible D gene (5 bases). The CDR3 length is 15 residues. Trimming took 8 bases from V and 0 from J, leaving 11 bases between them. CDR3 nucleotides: TGTGCCAGCGGAGAGGGCAGCTCTGGGGCCAACGTCCTGACTTTC. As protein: CASGEGSSGANVLTF.

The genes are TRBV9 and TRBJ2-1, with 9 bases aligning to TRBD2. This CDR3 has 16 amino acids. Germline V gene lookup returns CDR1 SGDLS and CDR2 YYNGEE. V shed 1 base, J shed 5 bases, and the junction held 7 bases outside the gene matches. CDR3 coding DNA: TGTGCCAGCAGCGTATTAGGGCTAGCGGGAAACAATGAGCAGTTCTTC. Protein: CASSVLGLAGNNEQFF.

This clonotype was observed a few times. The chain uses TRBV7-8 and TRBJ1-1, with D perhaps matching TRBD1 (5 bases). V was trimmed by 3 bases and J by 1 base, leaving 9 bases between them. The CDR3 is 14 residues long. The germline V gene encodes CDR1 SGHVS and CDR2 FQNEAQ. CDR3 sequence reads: CASSFGTANTEAFF. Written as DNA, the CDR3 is TGTGCCAGCAGCTTCGGGACCGCGAACACTGAAGCTTTCTTT. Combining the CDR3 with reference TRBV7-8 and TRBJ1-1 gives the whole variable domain GAGVSQSPRYKVAKRGQDVALRCDPISGHVSLFWYQQALGQGPEFLTYFQNEAQLDKSGLPSDRFFAERPEGSVSTLKIQRTQQEDSAVYLCASSFGTANTEAFFGQGTRLTVV.

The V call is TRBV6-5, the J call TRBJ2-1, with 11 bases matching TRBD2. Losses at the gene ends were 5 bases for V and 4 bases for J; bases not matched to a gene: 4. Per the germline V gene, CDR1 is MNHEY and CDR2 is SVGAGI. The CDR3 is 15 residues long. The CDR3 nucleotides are TGTGCCAGCAGTCAAACTAGCGGGGGTTACAATGAGCAGTTCTTC. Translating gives CASSQTSGGYNEQFF.

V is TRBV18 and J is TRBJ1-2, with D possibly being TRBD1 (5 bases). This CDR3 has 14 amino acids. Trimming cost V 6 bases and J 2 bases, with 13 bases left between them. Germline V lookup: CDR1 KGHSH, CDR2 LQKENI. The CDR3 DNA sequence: TGTGCCAGCTCGCCTAGCAGGGAAAACTATGGCTACACCTTC. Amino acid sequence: CASSPSRENYGYTF.

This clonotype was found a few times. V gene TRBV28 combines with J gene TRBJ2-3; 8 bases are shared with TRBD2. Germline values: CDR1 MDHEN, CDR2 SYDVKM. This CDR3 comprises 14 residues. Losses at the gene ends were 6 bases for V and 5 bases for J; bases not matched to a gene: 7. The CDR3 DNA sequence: TGTGCCAGCAGACTAGCGGCGGGACTAGATACGCAGTATTTT. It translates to CASRLAAGLDTQYF.

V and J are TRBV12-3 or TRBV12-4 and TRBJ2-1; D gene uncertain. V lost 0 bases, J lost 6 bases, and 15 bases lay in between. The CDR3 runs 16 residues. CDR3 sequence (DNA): TGTGCCAGCAGTTTAGCGGGAACGCAGATCGTCAATGAGCAGTTCTTC. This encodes CASSLAGTQIVNEQFF.

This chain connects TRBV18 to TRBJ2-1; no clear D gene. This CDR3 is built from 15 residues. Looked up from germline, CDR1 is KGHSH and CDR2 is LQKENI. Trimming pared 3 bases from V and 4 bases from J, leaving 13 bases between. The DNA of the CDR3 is TGTGCCAGCTCACCGTCGCAGCAGGAATACAATGAGCAGTTCTTC. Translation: CASSPSQQEYNEQFF.

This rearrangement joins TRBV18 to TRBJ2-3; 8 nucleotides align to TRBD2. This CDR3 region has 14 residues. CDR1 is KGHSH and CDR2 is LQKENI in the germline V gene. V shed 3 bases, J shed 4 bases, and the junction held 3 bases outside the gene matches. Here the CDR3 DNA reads TGTGCCAGCTCACCCGCGGGAGGCGCAGATACGCAGTATTTT. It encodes CASSPAGGADTQYF.

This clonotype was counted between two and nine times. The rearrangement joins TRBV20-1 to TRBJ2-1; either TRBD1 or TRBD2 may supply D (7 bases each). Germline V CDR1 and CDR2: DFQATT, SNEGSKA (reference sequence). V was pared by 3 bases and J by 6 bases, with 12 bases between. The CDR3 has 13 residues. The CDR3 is CSARTGRGNEQFF. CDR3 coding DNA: TGCAGTGCTAGGACAGGGAGGGGCAATGAGCAGTTCTTC.

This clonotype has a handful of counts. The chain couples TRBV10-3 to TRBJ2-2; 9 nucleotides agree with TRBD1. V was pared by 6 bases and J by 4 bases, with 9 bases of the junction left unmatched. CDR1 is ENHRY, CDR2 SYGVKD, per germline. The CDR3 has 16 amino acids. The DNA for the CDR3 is TGTGCCATCAGGCCGGGACAGGGCGAGGGCACCGGGGAGCTGTTTTTT. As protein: CAIRPGQGEGTGELFF.

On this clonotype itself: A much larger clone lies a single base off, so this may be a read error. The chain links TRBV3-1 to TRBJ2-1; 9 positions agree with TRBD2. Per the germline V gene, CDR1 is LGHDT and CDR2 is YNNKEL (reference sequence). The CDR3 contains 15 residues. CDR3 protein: CASSLSGSPYNEHFF. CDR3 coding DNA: TGTGCCAGCAGCCTTAGCGGGAGCCCCTACAATGAGCACTTCTTC.

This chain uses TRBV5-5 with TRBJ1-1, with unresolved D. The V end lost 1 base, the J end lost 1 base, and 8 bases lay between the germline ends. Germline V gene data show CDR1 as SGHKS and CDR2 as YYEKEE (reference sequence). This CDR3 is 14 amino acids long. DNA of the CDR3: TGTGCCAGCAGCTTGCTTTCAGGGAACACTGAAGCTTTCTTT. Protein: CASSLLSGNTEAFF.

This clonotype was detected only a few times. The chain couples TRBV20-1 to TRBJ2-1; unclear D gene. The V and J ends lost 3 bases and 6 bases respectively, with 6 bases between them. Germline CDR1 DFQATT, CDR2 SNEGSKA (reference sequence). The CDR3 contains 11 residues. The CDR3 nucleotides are TGCAGTGCTAGTCCCATCAATGAGCAGTTCTTC. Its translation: CSASPINEQFF.

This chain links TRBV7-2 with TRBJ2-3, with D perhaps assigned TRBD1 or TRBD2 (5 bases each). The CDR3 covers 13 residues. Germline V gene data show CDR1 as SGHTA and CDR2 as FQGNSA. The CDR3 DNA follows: TGTGCGGGACGGACCTCGGGGACAGATACGCAGTATTTT. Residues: CAGRTSGTDTQYF.

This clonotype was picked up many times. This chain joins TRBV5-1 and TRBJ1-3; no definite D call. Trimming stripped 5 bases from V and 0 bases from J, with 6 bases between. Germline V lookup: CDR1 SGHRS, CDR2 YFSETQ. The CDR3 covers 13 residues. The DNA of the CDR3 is TGCGCCAGCAGTGACACCTCTGGAAACACCATATATTTT. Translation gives CASSDTSGNTIYF.

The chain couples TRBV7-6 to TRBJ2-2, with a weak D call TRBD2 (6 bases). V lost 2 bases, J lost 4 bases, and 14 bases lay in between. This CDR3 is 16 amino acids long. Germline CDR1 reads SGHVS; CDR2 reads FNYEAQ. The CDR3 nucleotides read TGTGCCAGCAGCTTATACGGGAGCGTTGGCACCGGGGAGCTGTTTTTT. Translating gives CASSLYGSVGTGELFF.

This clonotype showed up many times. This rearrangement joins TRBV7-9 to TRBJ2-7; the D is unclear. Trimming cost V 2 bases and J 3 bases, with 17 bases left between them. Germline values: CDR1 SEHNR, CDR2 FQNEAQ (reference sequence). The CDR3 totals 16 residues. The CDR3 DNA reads TGTGCCAGCAGCTTATACGGTCCGCCAGCCAACTACGAGCAGTACTTC. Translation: CASSLYGPPANYEQYF. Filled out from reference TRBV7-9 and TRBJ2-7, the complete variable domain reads DTGVSQNPRHKITKRGQNVTFRCDPISEHNRLYWYRQTLGQGPEFLTYFQNEAQLEKSRLLSDRFSAERPKGSFSTLEIQRTEQGDSAMYLCASSLYGPPANYEQYFGPGTRLTVT.

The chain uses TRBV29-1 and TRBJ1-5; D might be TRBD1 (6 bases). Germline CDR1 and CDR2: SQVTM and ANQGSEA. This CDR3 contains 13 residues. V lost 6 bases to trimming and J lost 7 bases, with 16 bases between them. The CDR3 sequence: CSVETGLGQPQHF. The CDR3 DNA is TGCAGCGTGGAAACAGGGTTAGGACAGCCCCAGCATTTT.

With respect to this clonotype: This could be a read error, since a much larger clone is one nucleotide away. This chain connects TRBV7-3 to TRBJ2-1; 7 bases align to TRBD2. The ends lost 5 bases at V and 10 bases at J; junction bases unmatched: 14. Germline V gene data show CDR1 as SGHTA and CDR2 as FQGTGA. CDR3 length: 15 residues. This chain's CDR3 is CASSPTRTSLVEQFF. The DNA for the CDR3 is TGTGCCAGCAGCCCTACCAGGACTAGTCTTGTCGAGCAGTTCTTC.

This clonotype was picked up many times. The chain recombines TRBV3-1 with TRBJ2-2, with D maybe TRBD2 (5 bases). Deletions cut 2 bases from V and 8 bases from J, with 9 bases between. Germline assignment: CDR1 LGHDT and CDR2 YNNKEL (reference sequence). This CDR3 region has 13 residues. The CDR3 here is CASSQREGGELFF. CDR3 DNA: TGTGCCAGCAGCCAACGGGAAGGGGGGGAGCTGTTTTTT.

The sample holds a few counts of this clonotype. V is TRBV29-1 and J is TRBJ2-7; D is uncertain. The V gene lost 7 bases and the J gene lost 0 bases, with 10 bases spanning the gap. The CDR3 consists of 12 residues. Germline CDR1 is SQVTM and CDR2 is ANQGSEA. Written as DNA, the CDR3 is TGCAGCGCTTCAGACAACTCCTACGAGCAGTACTTC. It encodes CSASDNSYEQYF.

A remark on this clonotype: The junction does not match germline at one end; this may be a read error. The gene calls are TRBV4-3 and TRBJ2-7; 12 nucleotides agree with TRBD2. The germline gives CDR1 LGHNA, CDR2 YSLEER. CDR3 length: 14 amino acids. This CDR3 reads CASSFGLAGNEQYF. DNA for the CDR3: TGTGCCAGCAGCTTCGGACTAGCGGGGAACGAGCAGTACTTC.